The rows below give T cell receptor beta chains drawn from one sample of a study of cytomegalovirus exposure and HLA in healthy donors. Some clones are missing from TCRdb's copy, which holds only in-frame ones; the method was immunoSEQ multiplex PCR. Of more than 90,000 clones listed, about 70% were seen once; the top ten hold 1.5% to 2%. Sequencing used PBMCs. The receptors come from a middle-aged woman in good health and CMV-seronegative. Both conserved end residues are part of each CDR3. Only part of the rows carry a size: once, few, many, or a class if the clone is expanded.

TRBJ2-3 | TRBV28 | - | CASSSPGQGSSTDTQYF
TRBJ2-5 | TRBV10-1 | - | CASSESGGPGTQYF
TRBJ1-2 | TRBV29-1 | - | CSVEWTGAYGYTF
TRBJ2-1 | TRBV27 | - | CASSLFRDRGSNEQFF
TRBJ2-7 | TRBV14 | - | CASSQGASGYYEQYF
TRBJ2-3 | TRBV7-9 | - | CASSLVNWPGGTDTQYF
TRBJ1-3 | TRBV7-2 | few | CASSLIPDSGNTIYF
TRBJ2-5 | TRBV4-2 | - | CASSPRGGRQETQYF
TRBJ2-7 | TRBV13 | - | CASSPPTGVFEQYF
TRBJ1-2 | TRBV30 | - | CAWSGQGRDYGYTF
TRBJ2-5 | TRBV11-3 | - | CAGSKRGTIETQYF
- | TRBV7-6 | few | CASSPGRIYEQYF
TRBJ1-4 | TRBV30 | - | CAWSVTGEKLFF
TRBJ2-2 | TRBV7-8 | - | CASSLIRVRGGTGELFF
TRBJ1-1 | TRBV29-1 | - | CSVVEGGNTEAFF
TRBJ2-3 | TRBV28 | - | CASSLPLGLPEEDTQYF
TRBJ2-5 | TRBV9 | - | CASSVSGAGETQYF
TRBJ2-3 | TRBV27 | - | CASSLFPDPFPTDTQYF
TRBJ2-7 | TRBV7-6 | - | CASSLAIRGGLAYEQYF
TRBJ1-2 | TRBV20-1 | - | CSARDEMGYTF
TRBJ1-1 | TRBV30 | - | CAWSVLGGNTEAFF
TRBJ1-1 | TRBV2 | - | CASSPGQANTEAFF
TRBJ2-1 | TRBV27 | - | CASSLVAGGPNEQFF
TRBJ2-7 | TRBV15 | - | CATSRELAGVYEQYF
TRBJ2-2 | TRBV7-9 | - | CASSDYRGPGELFF
TRBJ2-7 | TRBV11-2 | - | CASSLVGRVSYEQYF
TRBJ1-3 | TRBV7-2 | - | CASTSLPPGGPSGNTIYF
TRBJ2-5 | TRBV10-2 | - | CASQTGGEWETQYF
TRBJ2-7 | TRBV10-1 | - | CASGELQGSNEQYF
TRBJ2-3 | TRBV7-9 | - | CSSSLPWTSDFTDTQYF
TRBJ2-1 | TRBV9 | - | CASSVGAGVSNEQFF
TRBJ2-2 | TRBV30 | - | CAWSVQGPYTGELFF
TRBJ2-3 | TRBV7-3 | - | CASSQRVTGGTDTQYF
TRBJ2-1 | TRBV7-2 | - | CASSAGPSGYNEQFF
TRBJ2-1 | TRBV19 | - | CASSSLRGAGEEAEQFF
TRBJ2-7 | TRBV27 | - | CASSLGISSYEQYF
TRBJ1-5 | TRBV30 | - | CAWNFAGGNQPQHF
TRBJ2-2 | TRBV25-1 | - | CASSAPGVGTGELFF
TRBJ2-7 | TRBV6-4 | once | CASSRGVNEQYF
TRBJ1-2 | TRBV28 | few | CASSRGLYGYTF
TRBJ2-1 | TRBV9 | - | CASSVGGRADSEQFF
TRBJ1-3 | TRBV12-5 | - | CASGLVLRDNSGNTIYF
TRBJ1-6 | TRBV7-2 | - | CASSLGTTVNSPLHF
TRBJ2-7 | TRBV28 | - | CASSWGLAGAGYEQYF
TRBJ1-3 | TRBV7-9 | - | CSSSPPGVGNTIYF
TRBJ1-2 | TRBV7-2 | - | CASSFPTDSPNYGYTF
TRBJ2-3 | TRBV19 | - | CASSISLARTDTQYF
TRBJ1-5 | TRBV19 | - | CASSMKGRSNQPQHF